The 21 T cell receptor beta chains listed next were all sequenced from one sample in a study of cytomegalovirus exposure and HLA in healthy donors. The primer mix had 60 Vbeta and 13 Jbeta primers. Produced via immunoSEQ multiplex PCR; TCRdb's table is partial and in-frame only. Of 100,000 to 150,000 clones listed, more than 55% are singletons. The sample taken for sequencing was PBMCs. The origin of the receptors is a young man in good health and CMV-seronegative.

This sequence joins TRBV7-2 and TRBJ1-2, with 8 bases fitting TRBD1. V trimming: 2 bases; J trimming: 2 bases; junction bases outside the gene matches: 7. Looked up from germline, CDR1 is SGHTA and CDR2 is FQGNSA. The CDR3 has 16 residues. The DNA for the CDR3 is TGTGCCAGCAGCTTAATACCCAGGGGGCGGAACTATGGCTACACCTTC. Its translation: CASSLIPRGRNYGYTF.

This clone was detected a few times. In DNA form, the CDR3 reads TGTGCCAGCAGTTTTGGACAGCACCCCTACGAGCAGTACTTC. This encodes CASSFGQHPYEQYF. This chain joins TRBV6-6 and TRBJ2-7; TRBD1 might be the D (6 bases). Trimming removed 4 bases at V and 2 bases at J, with 12 bases between. Germline V gene lookup returns CDR1 MNHNY and CDR2 SVGAGI (reference sequence). There are 14 residues in the CDR3.

J is TRBJ1-2 and V is TRBV4-1; D unresolved. V was pared by 1 base and J by 0 bases, with 12 bases between. The CDR3 runs 16 residues. In germline, CDR1 is MGHRA, CDR2 YSYEKL. CDR3 DNA sequence: TGCGCCAGCAGCCAAGGGACGGGGAGAGCTAACTATGGCTACACCTTC. This codes for CASSQGTGRANYGYTF.

DNA for the CDR3: TGTGCCAGCAGCTTGGAGCTAGCGGGAACCGGGGAGCTGTTTTTT. This sequence encodes CASSLELAGTGELFF. This chain joins TRBV5-4 and TRBJ2-2; 9 bases align to TRBD2. From germline, CDR1 is SGHNT and CDR2 YYREEE (reference sequence). This CDR3 has 15 amino acids. V shed 0 bases and J 5 bases; nucleotides not matched to a gene: 2.

This clone was counted a few times. The CDR3 DNA sequence: TGTGCCACCAGCAGGGACGACTCCCTCGGGACATTCTACGAGCAGTACTTC. Translation gives CATSRDDSLGTFYEQYF. This rearrangement joins TRBV15 to TRBJ2-7; D is perhaps TRBD1 (6 bases). The CDR3 runs to 17 residues. V lost 3 bases, J lost 3 bases, and 21 bases lay in between. CDR1 LNHNV and CDR2 YYDKDF come from the germline V gene (reference sequence).

V is TRBV13 and J is TRBJ2-7; the match to TRBD2 covers 9 bases. Germline lookup yields CDR1 PRHDT and CDR2 FYEKMQ (reference sequence). This CDR3 contains 16 residues. V shed 5 bases and J 2 bases; nucleotides not matched to a gene: 10. The CDR3 DNA is TGTGCCAGCAGCCCACACTCTAGCGGGAAGACCTACGAGCAGTACTTC. Protein product: CASSPHSSGKTYEQYF.

This clone has more than one count but fewer than ten. The chain is built from TRBV19 and TRBJ2-7; maybe TRBD2 (5 bases). The CDR3 has 15 amino acids. Per the germline V gene, CDR1 is LNHDA and CDR2 is SQIVND (reference sequence). Trimming shortened V by 5 bases and J by 3 bases, and 17 bases separated the two germline ends. The CDR3 loop is CASSPSRTGSYEQYF. CDR3 DNA: TGTGCCAGTAGTCCAAGTCGCACGGGGAGCTACGAGCAGTACTTC.

With respect to this clone: The same CDR3 can be traced to other DNA sequences in this sample. This sequence joins TRBV4-1 and TRBJ2-3; no firm D call. The CDR3 is 14 residues long. V lost 2 bases and J 1 base, leaving 7 bases between the germline ends. Germline V gives CDR1 MGHRA, CDR2 YSYEKL. CDR3 amino acids: CASSQPSRTDTQYF. The DNA of the CDR3 is TGCGCCAGCAGCCAACCATCCCGCACAGATACGCAGTATTTT.

This clone was observed a handful of times. V gene TRBV28 combines with J gene TRBJ2-1, with D unresolved. Germline V gene data show CDR1 as MDHEN and CDR2 as SYDVKM. V dropped 9 bases and J dropped 10 bases, with 13 bases sitting between them. The CDR3 runs to 11 residues. CDR3: CASTSLREQFF. CDR3 nucleotides: TGTGCCAGTACCTCTTTGAGGGAGCAGTTCTTC.

The rearrangement joins TRBV30 to TRBJ1-2; perhaps TRBD1 as D (5 bases). The CDR3 sequence is 16 residues long. Germline loops: CDR1 GTSNPN, CDR2 SVGIG (reference sequence). The V and J ends lost 2 bases and 1 base respectively, with 17 bases between them. CDR3 in DNA: TGTGCCTGGAGTTTCCGGACAATCACCCATAACTATGGCTACACCTTC. Protein sequence: CAWSFRTITHNYGYTF.

This sequence joins TRBV5-5 and TRBJ2-7; D may be TRBD2 (5 bases). CDR1 is SGHKS, CDR2 YYEKEE, per germline (reference sequence). This CDR3 has 11 amino acids. The ends were cut back, 4 bases at V and 7 bases at J, with 9 bases in the middle. CDR3 in amino acids: CASSEGVEQYF. In DNA form, the CDR3 reads TGTGCCAGCAGCGAGGGTGTGGAGCAGTACTTC.

In its sample, this clone was seen a few times. The V and J genes are TRBV6-1 and TRBJ2-7; maybe TRBD2 (6 bases). The V gene lost 3 bases and the J gene lost 4 bases, with 7 bases spanning the gap. The CDR3 covers 12 residues. The germline V gene encodes CDR1 MNHNS and CDR2 SASEGT. CDR3 loop: CASSDGRYEQYF. DNA of the CDR3: TGTGCCAGCAGTGACGGGAGATACGAGCAGTACTTC.

This sequence joins TRBV6-1 and TRBJ2-3; 9 bases align to TRBD1. The J segment lost 2 bases and the V segment lost 5 bases, leaving 5 bases of the junction unmatched. CDR3 length equals 15 residues. Germline CDR1 MNHNS, CDR2 SASEGT. The CDR3 coding sequence is TGTGCCAGCAGTAAGACAGGGGGGTACACAGATACGCAGTATTTT. Its protein is CASSKTGGYTDTQYF.

This clone appeared once. The gene calls are TRBV2 and TRBJ2-5, with 10 bases matching TRBD2. This CDR3 has 15 amino acids. After removal of 3 bases from V and 5 bases from J, the junction contained 6 bases not matched to a gene. The germline CDR1 and CDR2 sequences are SNHLY and FYNNEI. The CDR3 nucleotides are TGTGCCAGCAGTGAGCTAGCGGGAGTAGCCGAGACCCAGTACTTC. The encoded protein is CASSELAGVAETQYF.

The CDR3 loop is CSVGTDFYGYTF. CDR3 nucleotides: TGCAGCGTTGGGACAGACTTCTATGGCTACACCTTC. This chain uses TRBV29-1 with TRBJ1-2, with D perhaps TRBD1 (6 bases). The germline V and J ends were trimmed by 4 bases and 4 bases, with 10 bases remaining between them. The CDR3 consists of 12 residues. The V gene's germline CDR1 is SQVTM and CDR2 ANQGSEA.

This chain connects TRBV5-4 to TRBJ2-1, with a tentative D call TRBD1 (5 bases). Trimming removed 0 bases from V and 10 bases from J, with 5 bases in between. This CDR3 contains 11 residues. Germline CDR1 reads SGHNT; CDR2 reads YYREEE (reference sequence). The CDR3, as DNA: TGTGCCAGCAGCTTGGAGGGGGAGCAGTTCTTC. This sequence encodes CASSLEGEQFF.

Only a few counts were recorded for this clone. This chain joins TRBV27 and TRBJ1-2; D not certain. Trimming stripped 3 bases from V and 5 bases from J, with 7 bases between. The CDR3 is made up of 12 amino acids. The germline V gene encodes CDR1 MNHEY and CDR2 SMNVEV (reference sequence). The CDR3 spells CASSFADYGYTF. The CDR3 DNA is TGTGCCAGCAGTTTCGCAGATTATGGCTACACCTTC.

The V and J genes are TRBV9 and TRBJ2-2; 9 bases are shared with TRBD2. Unmatched junction bases numbered 6, after V lost 4 bases and J lost 2 bases. The CDR3 totals 16 residues. CDR1 and CDR2 (germline): SGDLS, YYNGEE. CDR3 nucleotide sequence: TGTGCCAGCAGCTTTAGCGGGGGCCTCAACACCGGGGAGCTGTTTTTT. Protein sequence: CASSFSGGLNTGELFF.

The chain has TRBV29-1 and TRBJ2-3, with 10 bases matching TRBD1. The germline gives CDR1 SQVTM, CDR2 ANQGSEA. The CDR3 is made up of 14 amino acids. V trimming: 5 bases; J trimming: 7 bases; junction bases outside the gene matches: 9. The CDR3 DNA reads as TGCAGCGTTAGACAGGGGGCAACCCTTCATACGCAGTATTTT. Translation: CSVRQGATLHTQYF.

The chain is built from TRBV5-1 and TRBJ2-7; D gene uncertain. Germline CDR1 and CDR2: SGHRS and YFSETQ. V shed 2 bases and J shed 2 bases, with 8 bases lying between them. CDR3 length: 13 residues. The CDR3, as DNA: TGCGCCAGCAGCTTCACCTCGGCCTACGAGCAGTACTTC. Translated: CASSFTSAYEQYF.

The chain joins TRBV4-2 to TRBJ2-1; 7 nucleotides match TRBD2. CDR1 and CDR2 (germline): LGHNA, YNFKEQ. The ends lost 4 bases at V and 3 bases at J; junction bases unmatched: 6. This CDR3 contains 15 residues. CDR3 in amino acids: CASSRAGRGYNEQFF. The CDR3 nucleotides read TGTGCCAGCAGCCGAGCGGGACGGGGCTACAATGAGCAGTTCTTC.